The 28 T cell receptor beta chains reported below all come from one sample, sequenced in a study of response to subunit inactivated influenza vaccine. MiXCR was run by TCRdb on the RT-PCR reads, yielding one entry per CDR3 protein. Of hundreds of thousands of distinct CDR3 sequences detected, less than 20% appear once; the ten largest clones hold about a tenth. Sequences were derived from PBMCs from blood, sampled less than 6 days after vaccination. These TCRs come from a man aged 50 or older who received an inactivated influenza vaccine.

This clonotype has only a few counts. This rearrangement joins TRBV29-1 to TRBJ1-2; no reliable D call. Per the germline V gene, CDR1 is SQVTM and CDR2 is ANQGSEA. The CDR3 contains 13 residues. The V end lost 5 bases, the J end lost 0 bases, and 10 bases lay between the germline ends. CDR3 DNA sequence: TGCAGCGTTTTCGACGCAGCTAACTATGGCTACACCTTC. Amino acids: CSVFDAANYGYTF.

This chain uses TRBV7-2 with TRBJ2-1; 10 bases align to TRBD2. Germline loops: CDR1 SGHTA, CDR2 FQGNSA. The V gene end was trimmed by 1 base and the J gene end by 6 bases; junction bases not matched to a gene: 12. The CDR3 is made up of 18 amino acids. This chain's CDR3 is CASSLVLIPLAGFNEQFF. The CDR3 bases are TGTGCCAGCAGCTTAGTGTTAATACCACTAGCGGGATTCAATGAGCAGTTCTTC.

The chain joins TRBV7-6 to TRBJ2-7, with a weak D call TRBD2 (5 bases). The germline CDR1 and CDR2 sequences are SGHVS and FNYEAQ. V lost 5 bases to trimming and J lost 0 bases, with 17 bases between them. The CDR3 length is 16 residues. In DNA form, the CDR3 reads TGTGCCAGCAGCCGCGGGCAGGCTAGAGGCTCCTACGAGCAGTACTTC. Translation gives CASSRGQARGSYEQYF.

This chain's CDR3 is CATSRDPGQRANTIYF. The DNA of the CDR3 is TGTGCCACCAGCAGAGATCCAGGACAGAGAGCAAACACCATATATTTT. The chain has TRBV15 and TRBJ1-3; a possible D gene is TRBD1 (6 bases). The V and J ends lost 0 bases and 6 bases respectively, with 15 bases between them. The CDR3 totals 16 residues. Germline-derived CDR1 and CDR2 are LNHNV and YYDKDF (reference sequence). Combining the CDR3 with reference TRBV15 and TRBJ1-3 gives the whole variable domain DAMVIQNPRYQVTQFGKPVTLSCSQTLNHNVMYWYQQKSSQAPKLLFHYYDKDFNNEADTPDNFQSRRPNTSFCFLDIRSPGLGDTAMYLCATSRDPGQRANTIYFGEGSWLTVV.

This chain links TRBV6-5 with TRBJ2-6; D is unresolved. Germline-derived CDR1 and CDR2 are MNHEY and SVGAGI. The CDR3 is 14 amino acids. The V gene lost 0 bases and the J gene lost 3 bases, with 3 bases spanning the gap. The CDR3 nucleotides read TGTGCCAGCAGTTACTCAGGTGGGGCCAACGTCCTGACTTTC. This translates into CASSYSGGANVLTF.

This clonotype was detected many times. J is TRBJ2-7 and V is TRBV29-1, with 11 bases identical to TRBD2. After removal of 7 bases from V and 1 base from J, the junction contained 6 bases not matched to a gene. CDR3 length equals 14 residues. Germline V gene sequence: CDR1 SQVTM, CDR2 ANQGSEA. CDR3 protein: CSEIAGGSSYEQYF. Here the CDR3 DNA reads TGCAGCGAGATAGCGGGAGGGTCTTCCTACGAGCAGTACTTC.

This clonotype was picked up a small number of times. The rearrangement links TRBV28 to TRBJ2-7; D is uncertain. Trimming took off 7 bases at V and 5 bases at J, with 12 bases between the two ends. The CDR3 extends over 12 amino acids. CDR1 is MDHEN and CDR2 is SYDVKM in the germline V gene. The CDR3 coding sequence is TGTGCCAGCAAGACCGTTGGGAACGAGCAGTACTTC. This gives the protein CASKTVGNEQYF.

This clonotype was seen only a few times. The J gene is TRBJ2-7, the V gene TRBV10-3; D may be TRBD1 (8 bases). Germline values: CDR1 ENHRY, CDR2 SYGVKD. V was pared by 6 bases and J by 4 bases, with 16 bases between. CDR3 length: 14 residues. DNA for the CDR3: TGTGCCATCAGCAATACAGGGGGACTATACGAGCAGTACTTC. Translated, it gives CAISNTGGLYEQYF.

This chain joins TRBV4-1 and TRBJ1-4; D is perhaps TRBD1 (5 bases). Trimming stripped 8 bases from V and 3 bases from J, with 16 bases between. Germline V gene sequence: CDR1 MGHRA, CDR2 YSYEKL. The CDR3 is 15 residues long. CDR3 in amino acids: CASALSGAANEKLFF. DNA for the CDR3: TGCGCCAGCGCCCTCTCTGGGGCGGCTAATGAAAAACTGTTTTTT.

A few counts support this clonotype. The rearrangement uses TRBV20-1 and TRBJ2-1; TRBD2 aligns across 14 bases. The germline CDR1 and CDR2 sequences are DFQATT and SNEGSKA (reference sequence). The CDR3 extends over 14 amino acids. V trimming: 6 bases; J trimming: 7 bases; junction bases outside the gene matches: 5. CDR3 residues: CSALGLAGDNEQFF. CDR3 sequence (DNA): TGCAGTGCCTTGGGACTAGCGGGAGATAATGAGCAGTTCTTC.

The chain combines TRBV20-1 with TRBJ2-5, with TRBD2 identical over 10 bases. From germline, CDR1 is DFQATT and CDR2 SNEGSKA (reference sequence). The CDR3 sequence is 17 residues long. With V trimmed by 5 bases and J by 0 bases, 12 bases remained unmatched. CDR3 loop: CSAGFGTSALDQETQYF. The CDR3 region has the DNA TGCAGTGCTGGGTTCGGGACTAGCGCCTTGGACCAAGAGACCCAGTACTTC.

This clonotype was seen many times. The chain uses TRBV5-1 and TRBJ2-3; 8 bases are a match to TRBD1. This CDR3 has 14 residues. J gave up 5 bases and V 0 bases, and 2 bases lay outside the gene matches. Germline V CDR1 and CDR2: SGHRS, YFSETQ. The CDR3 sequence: CASSLGQGIDTQYF. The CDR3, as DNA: TGCGCCAGCAGCTTGGGACAGGGGATAGATACGCAGTATTTT.

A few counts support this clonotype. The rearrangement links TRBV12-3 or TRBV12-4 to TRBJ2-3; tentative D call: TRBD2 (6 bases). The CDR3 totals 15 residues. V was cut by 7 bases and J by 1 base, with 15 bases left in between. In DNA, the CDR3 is TGTGCCAGCACCTTGGACGGGACTGGCACAGATACGCAGTATTTT. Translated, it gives CASTLDGTGTDTQYF.

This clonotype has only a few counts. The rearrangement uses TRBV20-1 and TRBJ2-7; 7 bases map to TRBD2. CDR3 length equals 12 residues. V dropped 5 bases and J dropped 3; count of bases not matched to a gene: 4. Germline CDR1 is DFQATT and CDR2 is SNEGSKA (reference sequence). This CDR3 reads CSAWGGNYEQYF. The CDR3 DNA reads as TGCAGTGCTTGGGGGGGGAACTACGAGCAGTACTTC.

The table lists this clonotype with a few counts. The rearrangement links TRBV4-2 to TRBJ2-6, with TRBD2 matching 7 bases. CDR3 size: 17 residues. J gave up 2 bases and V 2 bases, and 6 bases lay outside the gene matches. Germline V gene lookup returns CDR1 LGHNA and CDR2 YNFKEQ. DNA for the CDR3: TGTGCCAGCAGCCAAACCTTTCGGGGGGCTGGGGCCAACGTCCTGACTTTC. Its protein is CASSQTFRGAGANVLTF.

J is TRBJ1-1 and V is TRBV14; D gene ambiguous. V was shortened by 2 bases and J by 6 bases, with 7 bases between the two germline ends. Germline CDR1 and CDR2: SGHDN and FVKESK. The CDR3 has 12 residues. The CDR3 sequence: CASSQLRSEAFF. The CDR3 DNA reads TGTGCCAGCAGCCAATTACGGTCTGAAGCTTTCTTT.

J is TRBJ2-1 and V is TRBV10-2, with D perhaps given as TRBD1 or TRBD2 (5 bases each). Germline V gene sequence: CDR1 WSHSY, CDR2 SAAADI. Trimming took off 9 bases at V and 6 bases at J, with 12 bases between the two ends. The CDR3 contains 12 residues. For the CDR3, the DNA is TGCGCCAGTGGAAAGGGACGCAATGAGCAGTTCTTC. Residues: CASGKGRNEQFF.

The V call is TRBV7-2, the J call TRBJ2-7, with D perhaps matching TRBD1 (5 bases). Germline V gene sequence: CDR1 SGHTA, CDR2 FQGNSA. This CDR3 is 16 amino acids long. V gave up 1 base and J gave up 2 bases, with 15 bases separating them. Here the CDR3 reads CASSLEGWGSPYEQYF. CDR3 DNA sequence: TGTGCCAGCAGCTTAGAGGGATGGGGCTCTCCCTACGAGCAGTACTTC. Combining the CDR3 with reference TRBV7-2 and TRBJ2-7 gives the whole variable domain GAGVSQSPSNKVTEKGKDVELRCDPISGHTALYWYRQSLGQGLEFLIYFQGNSAPDKSGLPSDRFSAERTGGSVSTLTIQRTQQEDSAVYLCASSLEGWGSPYEQYFGPGTRLTVT.

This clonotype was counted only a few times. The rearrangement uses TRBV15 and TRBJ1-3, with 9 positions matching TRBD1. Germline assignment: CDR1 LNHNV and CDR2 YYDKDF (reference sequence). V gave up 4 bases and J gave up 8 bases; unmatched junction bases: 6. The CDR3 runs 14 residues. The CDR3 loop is CATSTGQGTDTIYF. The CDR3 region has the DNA TGTGCCACCAGCACAGGACAGGGGACGGACACCATATATTTT.

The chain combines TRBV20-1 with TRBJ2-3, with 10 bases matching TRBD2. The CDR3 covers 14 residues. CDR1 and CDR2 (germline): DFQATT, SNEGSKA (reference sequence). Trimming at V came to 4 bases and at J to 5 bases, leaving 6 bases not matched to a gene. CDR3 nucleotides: TGCAGTGCTAAAGCGGGGGGGCCGGTAGATACGCAGTATTTT. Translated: CSAKAGGPVDTQYF.

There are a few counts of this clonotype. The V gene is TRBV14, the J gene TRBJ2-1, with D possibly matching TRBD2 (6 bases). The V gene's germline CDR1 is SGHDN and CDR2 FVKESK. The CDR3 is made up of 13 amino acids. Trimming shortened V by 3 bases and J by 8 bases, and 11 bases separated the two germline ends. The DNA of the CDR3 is TGTGCCAGCAGCCACCGACTAGTGGATGAGCAGTTCTTC. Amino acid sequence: CASSHRLVDEQFF.

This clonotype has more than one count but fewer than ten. The CDR3 sequence is CSARLVAGAGRDTQYF. The CDR3 bases are TGCAGTGCTAGACTCGTCGCGGGAGCCGGACGGGATACGCAGTATTTT. The V call is TRBV20-1, the J call TRBJ2-3; 7 nucleotides line up with TRBD2. This CDR3 has 16 residues. CDR1 is DFQATT and CDR2 is SNEGSKA in the germline V gene (reference sequence). V trimming: 2 bases; J trimming: 6 bases; junction bases outside the gene matches: 14.

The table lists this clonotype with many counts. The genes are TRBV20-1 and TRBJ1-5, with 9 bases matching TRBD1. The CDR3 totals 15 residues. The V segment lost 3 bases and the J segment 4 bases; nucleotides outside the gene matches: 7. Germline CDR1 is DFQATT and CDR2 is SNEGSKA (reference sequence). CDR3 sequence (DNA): TGCAGTGCTAGGGAGGGACAGGGAATTAATCAGCCCCAGCATTTT. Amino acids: CSAREGQGINQPQHF.

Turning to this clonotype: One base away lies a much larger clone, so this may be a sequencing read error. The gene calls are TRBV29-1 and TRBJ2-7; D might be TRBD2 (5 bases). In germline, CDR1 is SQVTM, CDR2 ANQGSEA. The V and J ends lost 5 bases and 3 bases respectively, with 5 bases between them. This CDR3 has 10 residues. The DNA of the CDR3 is TGCAGCGTTCGGGACTACGAGCAGTACTTC. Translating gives CSVRDYEQYF.

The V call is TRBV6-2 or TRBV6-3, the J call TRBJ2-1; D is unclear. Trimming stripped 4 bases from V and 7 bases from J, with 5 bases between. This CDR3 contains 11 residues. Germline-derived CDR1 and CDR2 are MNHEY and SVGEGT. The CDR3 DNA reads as TGTGCCAGCAGTTGGGTTAATGAGCAGTTCTTC. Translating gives CASSWVNEQFF.

The CDR3 spells CSARDRGGRAYNEQFF. CDR3 DNA sequence: TGCAGTGCTAGAGATCGGGGCGGGAGAGCCTACAATGAGCAGTTCTTC. The gene calls are TRBV20-1 and TRBJ2-1, with TRBD2 matching 7 bases. The CDR3 loop spans 16 amino acids. The V segment lost 0 bases and the J segment 2 bases; nucleotides outside the gene matches: 7. Looked up from germline, CDR1 is DFQATT and CDR2 is SNEGSKA (reference sequence).

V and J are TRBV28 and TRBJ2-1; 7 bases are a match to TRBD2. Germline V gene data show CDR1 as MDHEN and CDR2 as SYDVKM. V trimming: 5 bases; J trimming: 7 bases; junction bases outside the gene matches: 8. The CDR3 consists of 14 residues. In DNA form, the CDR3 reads TGTGCCAGCAGTCTGACTAGCTTGATGAATGAGCAGTTCTTC. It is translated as CASSLTSLMNEQFF.

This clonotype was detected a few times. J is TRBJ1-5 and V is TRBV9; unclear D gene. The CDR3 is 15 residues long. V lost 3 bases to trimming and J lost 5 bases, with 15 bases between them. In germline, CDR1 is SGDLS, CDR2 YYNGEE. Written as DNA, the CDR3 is TGTGCCAGCAGCGCCCATGAAGGAAACCATCAGCCCCAGCATTTT. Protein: CASSAHEGNHQPQHF.